The 2 T cell receptor beta chains presented below share a single source sample, sequenced in a study of blood T cell repertoires in COVID-19. The method was immunoSEQ multiplex PCR; TCRdb's version includes in-frame clones alone and lacks a portion of them. The sample includes 150,000 or so clones, approximately 85% of them seen just once. Sequenced sample: peripheral blood. Receptor source: a woman aged 55-69 years with COVID-19, enrolled during active disease.

Only one count was recorded for this clone. The genes are TRBV5-1 and TRBJ1-3; no firm D call. The CDR3 is made up of 17 amino acids. Germline loops: CDR1 SGHRS, CDR2 YFSETQ. V was clipped by 3 bases and J by 8 bases, with 24 bases between them. The CDR3 nucleotides read TGCGCCAGCAGCTCCTTTAAGACACATAACGTGAGAGACACCATATATTTT. It translates to CASSSFKTHNVRDTIYF. The entire variable domain, with the rest obtained from reference TRBV5-1 and TRBJ1-3, is as follows: KAGVTQTPRYLIKTRGQQVTLSCSPISGHRSVSWYQQTPGQGLQFLFEYFSETQRNKGNFPGRFSGRQFSNSRSEMNVSTLELGDSALYLCASSSFKTHNVRDTIYFGEGSWLTVV.

The chain recombines TRBV12-3 or TRBV12-4 with TRBJ1-2, with D possibly TRBD1 on 6 matching bases. The CDR3 runs to 13 residues. V was shortened by 5 bases and J by 8 bases, with 15 bases between the two germline ends. CDR3 DNA: TGTGCCAGCAGTCCCACGGGGGGGCCCGGCTACACCTTC. This gives the protein CASSPTGGPGYTF.